The 16 T cell receptor beta chains in this list originate from one sample, sequenced in a study of blood T cell repertoires in COVID-19. Profiled with immunoSEQ multiplex PCR; TCRdb holds only in-frame clones, not every one. In the table there are roughly 100,000 clones, around 84% of which are singletons. The source material was peripheral blood. The source of these receptors is a man in his forties or fifties with active or convalescent COVID-19.

The chain recombines TRBV9 with TRBJ2-1; D is possibly TRBD1 (5 bases). Germline V gives CDR1 SGDLS, CDR2 YYNGEE. V was trimmed by 0 bases and J by 2 bases, leaving 9 bases between them. The CDR3 is 15 residues long. The CDR3 nucleotides read TGTGCCAGCAGCGTAGCCGGACAAACCTACAATGAGCAGTTCTTC. Its protein is CASSVAGQTYNEQFF.

The genes are TRBV29-1 and TRBJ2-1; tentatively, D is TRBD2 (6 bases). Trimming left V 8 bases short and J 6 bases short, with 14 bases between. There are 12 residues in the CDR3. Germline CDR1 and CDR2: SQVTM and ANQGSEA. This CDR3 reads CSFGTLGNEQFF. CDR3 in DNA: TGCAGCTTCGGGACTCTGGGCAATGAGCAGTTCTTC.

V gene TRBV9 combines with J gene TRBJ2-3; D gene ambiguous. V was trimmed by 4 bases and J by 3 bases, leaving 6 bases between them. The CDR3 has 12 amino acids. Germline V CDR1 and CDR2: SGDLS, YYNGEE. The CDR3 is CASSSITDTQYF. CDR3 coding DNA: TGTGCCAGCAGCTCTATTACAGATACGCAGTATTTT.

CDR3 region: CAWSGHVQETQYF. The CDR3 bases are TGTGCCTGGAGTGGTCATGTTCAAGAGACCCAGTACTTC. The V gene is TRBV30, the J gene TRBJ2-5; D unresolved. The CDR3 consists of 13 residues. V lost 1 base to trimming and J lost 2 bases, with 8 bases between them. From germline, CDR1 is GTSNPN and CDR2 SVGIG (reference sequence).

This chain uses TRBV2 with TRBJ1-5, with 7 bases that match TRBD1. CDR3 length: 14 residues. V gave up 3 bases and J gave up 2 bases; unmatched junction bases: 1. The germline CDR1 and CDR2 sequences are SNHLY and FYNNEI. The CDR3 sequence: CASSDQGGNQPQHF. The CDR3, as DNA: TGTGCCAGCAGTGATCAGGGGGGCAATCAGCCCCAGCATTTT.

The chain combines TRBV6-2 or TRBV6-3 with TRBJ2-1, with unresolved D. Germline values: CDR1 MNHEY, CDR2 SVGEGT. V was shortened by 2 bases and J by 4 bases, with 15 bases between the two germline ends. The length of the CDR3 is 16 residues. Written as DNA, the CDR3 is TGTGCCAGCAGTTACGGCTCGCAGCCCAGGTACAATGAGCAGTTCTTC. Translation: CASSYGSQPRYNEQFF.

The chain recombines TRBV29-1 with TRBJ2-4; D is undetermined. Germline V CDR1 and CDR2: SQVTM, ANQGSEA. The CDR3 runs 15 residues. Trimming took 2 bases from V and 1 from J, leaving 12 bases between them. The CDR3 DNA follows: TGCAGCGTTGAAAGTGGAGTCGGGGCCAAAAACATTCAGTACTTC. Encoded protein: CSVESGVGAKNIQYF.

The chain combines TRBV28 with TRBJ2-7; 7 positions agree with TRBD1. V lost 3 bases, J lost 4 bases, and 6 bases stayed unmatched. The CDR3 runs 14 residues. CDR1 and CDR2 from the germline V gene are MDHEN and SYDVKM. This CDR3 is CASSFGTVTYEQYF. Here the CDR3 DNA reads TGTGCCAGCAGTTTCGGGACAGTCACGTACGAGCAGTACTTC.

The rearrangement uses TRBV10-3 and TRBJ1-3; 8 bases are shared with TRBD1. The CDR3 spans 15 residues. Trimming at V came to 0 bases and at J to 4 bases, leaving 2 bases not matched to a gene. Germline loops: CDR1 ENHRY, CDR2 SYGVKD. CDR3 in amino acids: CAISESTGAGNTIYF. Here the CDR3 DNA reads TGTGCCATCAGTGAGTCGACAGGGGCAGGAAACACCATATATTTT.

The V and J genes are TRBV24-1 and TRBJ2-3; the match to TRBD2 covers 8 bases. The CDR3 totals 15 residues. V was pared by 4 bases and J by 4 bases, with 6 bases of the junction left unmatched. The germline gives CDR1 KGHDR, CDR2 SFDVKD. CDR3 DNA: TGTGCCACCAGTGAGTACGGGGGGGGCGCAGATACGCAGTATTTT. Its translation: CATSEYGGGADTQYF.

The chain is built from TRBV5-6 and TRBJ1-2; maybe TRBD1 (5 bases). The germline gives CDR1 SGHDT, CDR2 YYEEEE. The V gene lost 0 bases and the J gene lost 4 bases, with 10 bases spanning the gap. The CDR3 has 14 residues. CDR3: CASSLDRPLYGYTF. Written as DNA, the CDR3 is TGTGCCAGCAGCTTGGACAGGCCCCTCTATGGCTACACCTTC.

V and J are TRBV9 and TRBJ1-2, with 8 bases fitting TRBD1. The CDR3 covers 17 residues. Germline trimming cut 0 bases from V and 5 bases from J; bases unmatched to any gene: 12. The germline V gene encodes CDR1 SGDLS and CDR2 YYNGEE. CDR3 sequence (DNA): TGTGCCAGCAGCGTAGGGGACAGGACGGTTGGACTTTATGGCTACACCTTC. Amino acids: CASSVGDRTVGLYGYTF.

V is TRBV9 and J is TRBJ2-3; no clear D. The ends were cut back, 6 bases at V and 2 bases at J, with 7 bases in the middle. This CDR3 comprises 12 residues. CDR1 is SGDLS and CDR2 is YYNGEE in the germline V gene. CDR3 nucleotide sequence: TGTGCCAGCAACGGGTTCACAGATACGCAGTATTTT. Amino acids: CASNGFTDTQYF.

As regards this clone: The same CDR3 also results from other DNA sequences found in this sample. V is TRBV18 and J is TRBJ2-4; D is possibly TRBD2 (6 bases). The CDR3 extends over 15 amino acids. Deletions cut 0 bases from V and 0 bases from J, with 6 bases between. The germline CDR1 and CDR2 sequences are KGHSH and LQKENI. CDR3: CASSPPGGAKNIQYF. The CDR3 nucleotides read TGTGCCAGCTCACCACCGGGGGGAGCCAAAAACATTCAGTACTTC.

V and J are TRBV5-1 and TRBJ1-2; no clear D gene. CDR1 is SGHRS and CDR2 is YFSETQ in the germline V gene. CDR3 length: 14 residues. With 0 bases removed from V and 4 bases from J, the gap between germline ends came to 10 bases. CDR3 DNA: TGCGCCAGCAGCTTGGATGAGGATAGCTATGGCTACACCTTC. Its translation: CASSLDEDSYGYTF.

The J gene is TRBJ2-7, the V gene TRBV5-1; D unclear. Germline CDR1 SGHRS, CDR2 YFSETQ. This CDR3 has 13 amino acids. The V and J ends lost 4 bases and 0 bases respectively, with 8 bases between them. This chain's CDR3 is CASSSDNSYEQYF. The CDR3 DNA is TGCGCCAGCAGCAGTGACAACTCCTACGAGCAGTACTTC.